The 30 T cell receptor beta chains given below trace back to one sample, sequenced in a study of cytomegalovirus exposure and HLA in healthy donors. The PCR employed 60 Vbeta primers together with 13 Jbeta primers. Method: immunoSEQ multiplex PCR; TCRdb's copy keeps in-frame clones and lacks some. The sample consists of 90,000 to 140,000 clones, 78% of them appearing once. Specimen: PBMCs. These receptors were obtained from a man between 25 and 39 years old in good health and CMV-seronegative.

V usage is TRBV19 and J usage is TRBJ2-3, with 7 bases that match TRBD2. J gave up 2 bases and V 5 bases, and 7 bases lay outside the gene matches. CDR1 is LNHDA and CDR2 is SQIVND in the germline V gene (reference sequence). The CDR3 has 15 residues. The CDR3 loop is CASSPLGGTTDTQYF. The CDR3 coding sequence is TGTGCCAGTAGTCCCCTCGGGGGGACCACAGATACGCAGTATTTT.

The chain combines TRBV28 with TRBJ2-7; a possible D gene is TRBD1 (7 bases). The ends were cut back, 5 bases at V and 0 bases at J, with 14 bases in the middle. Per germline, CDR1 MDHEN and CDR2 SYDVKM. This CDR3 is built from 15 residues. CDR3 nucleotide sequence: TGTGCCAGCAGTCCCGGGGGACAGACCTCCTACGAGCAGTACTTC. Amino acids: CASSPGGQTSYEQYF.

This clone was observed a handful of times. The chain employs TRBV6-1 and TRBJ2-7; 10 bases match TRBD1. The trim removed 6 bases at V and 5 bases at J, leaving 10 bases unmatched. There are 15 residues in the CDR3. Germline assignment: CDR1 MNHNS and CDR2 SASEGT. CDR3 bases: TGTGCCAGCAGCGGGACCGGGACAGGGGCCGACGAGCAGTACTTC. Amino acid sequence: CASSGTGTGADEQYF.

The V and J genes are TRBV28 and TRBJ1-2, with TRBD1 matching 7 bases. This CDR3 comprises 10 residues. CDR1 is MDHEN and CDR2 is SYDVKM in the germline V gene. The J segment lost 13 bases and the V segment lost 6 bases, leaving 5 bases of the junction unmatched. The CDR3 reads CASRDRWFTF. For the CDR3, the DNA is TGTGCCAGCAGGGACAGGTGGTTCACCTTC.

This chain connects TRBV4-2 to TRBJ2-2, with a weak D call TRBD2 (6 bases). The CDR3 sequence is 16 residues long. Germline assignment: CDR1 LGHNA and CDR2 YNFKEQ. The ends were cut back, 1 base at V and 3 bases at J, with 12 bases in the middle. The CDR3 sequence: CASSQVGGADTGELFF. The CDR3, as DNA: TGTGCCAGCAGCCAAGTTGGAGGGGCGGACACCGGGGAGCTGTTTTTT.

The V gene is TRBV5-1, the J gene TRBJ2-5; 11 bases agree with TRBD2. Trimming removed 4 bases from V and 5 bases from J; junction bases left unmatched: 7. Germline CDR1 is SGHRS and CDR2 is YFSETQ. The CDR3 totals 15 residues. The chain's CDR3 is CASSIIAGGHETQYF. DNA for the CDR3: TGCGCCAGCAGCATAATAGCGGGGGGGCACGAGACCCAGTACTTC.

Worth noting for this clone: This sample includes further DNA sequences coding for the same CDR3. The chain couples TRBV6-5 to TRBJ2-7, with 9 positions matching TRBD1. Germline V gene sequence: CDR1 MNHEY, CDR2 SVGAGI. V lost 0 bases, J lost 1 base, and 1 base stayed unmatched. This CDR3 has 15 amino acids. The CDR3 DNA reads TGTGCCAGCAGTTACTCGGGACAGGGATCCTACGAGCAGTACTTC. Protein product: CASSYSGQGSYEQYF.

The chain has TRBV15 and TRBJ1-4, with D hard to call. The CDR3 totals 13 residues. Trimming stripped 2 bases from V and 5 bases from J, with 6 bases between. Germline CDR1 reads LNHNV; CDR2 reads YYDKDF (reference sequence). The CDR3 DNA is TGTGCCACCAGCAGATTCAGGAATGAAAAACTGTTTTTT. It translates to CATSRFRNEKLFF.

This chain links TRBV7-9 with TRBJ2-6; 7 bases fit TRBD2. Germline V CDR1 and CDR2: SEHNR, FQNEAQ (reference sequence). The CDR3 contains 17 residues. V gave up 2 bases and J gave up 2 bases; unmatched junction bases: 6. CDR3 DNA sequence: TGTGCCAGCAGCTTACTAGCGGCCCTAACTGGGGCCAACGTCCTGACTTTC. This translates into CASSLLAALTGANVLTF.

V usage is TRBV27 and J usage is TRBJ2-2; 12 nucleotides agree with TRBD2. V lost 4 bases to trimming and J lost 1 base; unmatched junction nucleotides: 4. The CDR3 is 17 amino acids. CDR1 and CDR2 (germline): MNHEY, SMNVEV (reference sequence). The chain's CDR3 is CASSSGLAGQNTGELFF. The DNA for the CDR3 is TGTGCCAGCAGTTCTGGACTAGCGGGACAGAACACCGGGGAGCTGTTTTTT.

The chain carries TRBV11-2 and TRBJ1-1, with unresolved D. Trimming took 5 bases from V and 4 from J, leaving 11 bases between them. The CDR3 loop spans 13 amino acids. Germline-derived CDR1 and CDR2 are SGHAT and FQNNGV. The CDR3 DNA sequence: TGTGCCAGCAGCCCGGGAGCCAGCACTGAAGCTTTCTTT. Translated: CASSPGASTEAFF.

The chain couples TRBV4-1 to TRBJ2-3; TRBD2 is a possible D gene (6 bases). There are 17 residues in the CDR3. V lost 1 base and J lost 1, with 15 bases in between. From germline, CDR1 is MGHRA and CDR2 YSYEKL. DNA for the CDR3: TGCGCCAGCAGCCAAGCCCCTCCCGGGAGCGGCACAGATACGCAGTATTTT. The encoded protein is CASSQAPPGSGTDTQYF.

The DNA of the CDR3 is TGTGCCAGCAGCTTAGGCCTGACAGGCGCCTACCTCTACGAGCAGTACTTC. This gives the protein CASSLGLTGAYLYEQYF. The V call is TRBV13, the J call TRBJ2-7, with a weak D call TRBD1 (6 bases). V was trimmed by 0 bases and J by 3 bases, leaving 18 bases between them. The CDR3 loop spans 17 amino acids. Germline values: CDR1 PRHDT, CDR2 FYEKMQ (reference sequence).

This clone was counted a single time. This rearrangement joins TRBV6-4 to TRBJ1-5; 9 bases map to TRBD1. The CDR3 runs 18 residues. V lost 2 bases and J lost 0; bases outside the gene matches: 8. In germline, CDR1 is MRHNA, CDR2 SNTAGT. CDR3 residues: CASSDALGTGNSNQPQHF. CDR3 DNA sequence: TGTGCCAGCAGTGACGCCCTAGGGACAGGGAATAGCAATCAGCCCCAGCATTTT.

V gene TRBV27 combines with J gene TRBJ2-7, with 8 bases identical to TRBD2. With V trimmed by 3 bases and J by 6 bases, 10 bases remained unmatched. The germline gives CDR1 MNHEY, CDR2 SMNVEV (reference sequence). CDR3 length equals 15 residues. The CDR3 region has the DNA TGTGCCAGCAGTTTCGGAAGCGGGAGTGGTCTCGAGCAGTACTTC. Amino acid sequence: CASSFGSGSGLEQYF.

This chain connects TRBV11-2 to TRBJ1-3; a weak D match, TRBD1 (5 bases). The germline CDR1 and CDR2 sequences are SGHAT and FQNNGV. V lost 4 bases and J 8 bases, leaving 21 bases between the germline ends. This CDR3 contains 16 residues. CDR3 residues: CASSSSLIQAAHTIYF. The CDR3 coding sequence is TGTGCCAGCAGCTCAAGCCTAATACAGGCCGCGCACACCATATATTTT.

This clone has a single count. CDR3 protein: CASRPPAGYGYTF. The CDR3 nucleotides are TGTGCCAGCAGACCCCCGGCGGGCTATGGCTACACCTTC. V and J are TRBV27 and TRBJ1-2; D gene ambiguous. The CDR3 has 13 residues. Germline V gives CDR1 MNHEY, CDR2 SMNVEV (reference sequence). Trimming removed 6 bases from V and 4 bases from J, with 12 bases in between.

V usage is TRBV29-1 and J usage is TRBJ2-1; 10 bases map to TRBD1. V lost 0 bases to trimming and J lost 4 bases; unmatched junction nucleotides: 9. Germline loops: CDR1 SQVTM, CDR2 ANQGSEA. The CDR3 is 17 amino acids. CDR3 region: CSVEDLGTGVRYNEQFF. As DNA, the CDR3 is TGCAGCGTTGAAGATCTCGGGACAGGGGTTCGATACAATGAGCAGTTCTTC.

The chain combines TRBV7-9 with TRBJ1-1; D uncertain. The length of the CDR3 is 15 residues. The germline gives CDR1 SEHNR, CDR2 FQNEAQ (reference sequence). Trimming removed 3 bases from V and 2 bases from J, with 13 bases in between. The CDR3 DNA follows: TGTGCCAGCAGCTTGTCCGGCGACACAAACACTGAAGCTTTCTTT. This encodes CASSLSGDTNTEAFF.

This clone was detected a few times. The V call is TRBV7-9, the J call TRBJ2-7; TRBD1 matches at 7 bases. Unmatched junction bases numbered 8, after V lost 5 bases and J lost 1 base. The length of the CDR3 is 15 residues. CDR1 and CDR2 from the germline V gene are SEHNR and FQNEAQ (reference sequence). Here the CDR3 reads CASSRDRALSYEQYF. The DNA for the CDR3 is TGTGCCAGCAGCAGAGACAGGGCTCTATCCTACGAGCAGTACTTC.

V usage is TRBV4-3 and J usage is TRBJ1-2; TRBD1 agrees at 10 bases. This CDR3 contains 14 residues. The V gene end was trimmed by 5 bases and the J gene end by 5 bases; junction bases not matched to a gene: 5. Germline V gives CDR1 LGHNA, CDR2 YSLEER. The CDR3 here is CASSWRDRGYGYTF. CDR3 DNA sequence: TGCGCCAGCAGCTGGCGGGACAGGGGTTATGGCTACACCTTC.

The chain uses TRBV27 and TRBJ2-7; weak D call: TRBD2 (5 bases). Germline CDR1 and CDR2: MNHEY and SMNVEV (reference sequence). V lost 3 bases and J 3 bases, leaving 12 bases between the germline ends. The CDR3 totals 14 residues. As DNA, the CDR3 is TGTGCCAGCAGTTTTACGGGGTCGGGCTACGAGCAGTACTTC. This codes for CASSFTGSGYEQYF.

This clone was recorded a few times. The chain joins TRBV5-1 to TRBJ1-1; possible D gene TRBD1, 5 bases. Trimming took 0 bases from V and 1 from J, leaving 7 bases between them. Germline V gene data show CDR1 as SGHRS and CDR2 as YFSETQ. The CDR3 length is 14 residues. CDR3 protein: CASSLGQKNTEAFF. In DNA, the CDR3 is TGCGCCAGCAGCTTGGGACAGAAGAACACTGAAGCTTTCTTT.

This chain joins TRBV9 and TRBJ2-1; 11 nucleotides match TRBD2. V lost 0 bases, J lost 6 bases, and 2 bases stayed unmatched. Germline values: CDR1 SGDLS, CDR2 YYNGEE. This CDR3 is built from 15 residues. CDR3 sequence reads: CASSVGLAGGNEQFF. CDR3 bases: TGTGCCAGCAGCGTAGGGCTAGCGGGGGGCAATGAGCAGTTCTTC.

The V gene is TRBV7-8, the J gene TRBJ2-3; D ambiguous. Between the trimmed V and J ends, which lost 2 bases and 3 bases, there was a span of 9 bases. The CDR3 length is 14 residues. Germline-derived CDR1 and CDR2 are SGHVS and FQNEAQ. The DNA for the CDR3 is TGTGCCAGCAGCTTAATCAAATCAACAGATACGCAGTATTTT. This gives the protein CASSLIKSTDTQYF.

This chain links TRBV5-1 with TRBJ2-5; the D gene is possibly TRBD1 (5 bases). The J call may not be correct, given that the DNA end is closer to TRBJ2-7. The CDR3 is 15 residues long. Germline V gene lookup returns CDR1 SGHRS and CDR2 YFSETQ. CDR3 sequence reads: CASSSHARVRNEQYF. In DNA form, the CDR3 reads TGCGCCAGCAGCTCCCACGCCAGGGTACGGAACGAGCAGTACTTC.

Only a few counts were recorded for this clone. The genes are TRBV7-2 and TRBJ1-4, with D tentatively TRBD1 (5 bases). This CDR3 has 15 amino acids. CDR1 and CDR2 (germline): SGHTA, FQGNSA. V was cut by 7 bases and J by 7 bases, with 19 bases left in between. CDR3 sequence (DNA): TGTGCCAGCAAGCTTAAATCCAGGGAGGGTGAAAAACTGTTTTTT. This codes for CASKLKSREGEKLFF.

The chain has TRBV5-4 and TRBJ2-7; 8 bases are a match to TRBD1. CDR3 size: 14 residues. J was trimmed by 9 bases and V by 1 base; bases with no gene match: 9. Germline V CDR1 and CDR2: SGHNT, YYREEE (reference sequence). The CDR3 reads CASSLYQGAIGQYF. The CDR3 DNA reads TGTGCCAGCAGCTTGTACCAGGGGGCTATTGGGCAGTACTTC. The whole variable domain, remainder taken from reference TRBV5-4 and TRBJ2-7, is ETGVTQSPTHLIKTRGQQVTLRCSSQSGHNTVSWYQQALGQGPQFIFQYYREEENGRGNFPPRFSGLQFPNYSSELNVNALELDDSALYLCASSLYQGAIGQYFGPGTRLTVT.

This clone was observed a few times. The chain combines TRBV6-5 with TRBJ1-4; D may be TRBD1 (5 bases). CDR3 length equals 14 residues. Per the germline V gene, CDR1 is MNHEY and CDR2 is SVGAGI. V was trimmed by 0 bases and J by 7 bases, leaving 9 bases between them. This CDR3 is CASSYSRAREKLFF. As DNA, the CDR3 is TGTGCCAGCAGTTACTCCAGGGCGCGTGAAAAACTGTTTTTT.

The chain is built from TRBV11-2 and TRBJ2-7; no clear D gene. The CDR3 extends over 12 amino acids. V dropped 0 bases and J dropped 6 bases, with 6 bases sitting between them. CDR1 is SGHAT and CDR2 is FQNNGV in the germline V gene. The CDR3 is CASSLESVEQYF. CDR3 coding DNA: TGTGCCAGCAGCTTAGAGTCGGTCGAGCAGTACTTC.